This TCR beta chain was sequenced in a study of blood T cell repertoires in COVID-19 (dated by TCRdb to 2018 to 2020). A note on the overall study: Samples from collaborators originated in the United States, Italy and Spain and spanned both the acute and convalescent phases of COVID-19. The prospective study material was composed of cDNA or gDNA derived from T cells, B-cell-depleted T cells, or PBMCs. Nearly every sample came with metadata listing a de-identified subject ID, COVID-19 status, age in years and sex. Where available, HLA class I and class II types were taken from metadata supplied by the sample provider and were not determined by assay-based typing. The samples were drawn from two sources: the first 160 participants of the ongoing ImmuneRACE study, and 950 to 1,500 subjects contributed by 6 global collaborators. A freely available public database, intended as a resource for researchers studying the immune response to SARS-CoV-2, is where the repertoires were released. Deeply sampled blood TCRbeta repertoires from subjects exposed to, actively infected with, or recovered from COVID-19 were included in the dataset.

V loses 3 bases, J loses 11 bases, and the germline ends lie 13 bases apart. The germline V gene specifies MDHEN as CDR1 and SYDVKM as CDR2. From the cysteine through the phenylalanine, the CDR3 covers 12 amino acids. This entry keeps only the CDR3 DNA: 36 bases, framed from base 1. Each collaborating institution followed its own protocols to collect whole blood in K2EDTA tubes. For TCRbeta analysis, collaborators shipped samples as frozen whole blood, isolated PBMCs, or DNA extracted from either of those sample types. Regarding this clone: The antigen it binds to is not known. The record has no base qualities; no much larger clone is one base away.

TCRbeta CDR3 regions were amplified from genomic DNA by means of the immunoSEQ Assay, a bias-controlled multiplex PCR. On the authors' methods: Nucleated cell counts per sample were estimated from amplification of reference gene primers within the assay. Sequence reads were collapsed and filtered to measure the absolute abundance of every unique TCRbeta CDR3 rearrangement. For each sample, productive Simpson clonality was calculated as the square root of Simpson's diversity index across productive rearrangements. Entries here come from immuneACCESS through TCRdb and include only in-frame sequences with V and J called. Some clones fail to appear in such tables; in the studies checked, an unresolved V gene covers under half of the shortfall, and the cause of the remainder is unknown. V and J calls plus clone size are reproduced from that table; the DNA served to infer D and trimming. This sample gives under 200,000 clones in total; 80% to 90% of them show up just once. In total, the top ten clones hold approximately 8% of the sample.

Paper-wide results and their limitations: Clinical and demographic metadata were provided uncurated, with the amount varying by source and participant.

This chain is built from TRBV28 and TRBJ1-1; confidence is insufficient to name the D gene. Sequencing was performed on peripheral blood. The source of this sequence is a man in his sixties with acute or convalescent COVID-19. The CDR3 is CASSFLSREAFF. The DNA is TGTGCCAGCAGTTTTTTGTCCCGTGAGGCTTTCTTT.